This T cell receptor beta chain was recovered during a study of response to subunit inactivated influenza vaccine. Notes on the study in general: The authors offered the suggestion that each seasonal influenza vaccination recruits few new T cells.

The CDR3 spans 15 residues. Trimming removed 6 bases from V and 3 bases from J; junction bases left unmatched: 11. Germline CDR1 and CDR2: MNHNS and SASEGT. On this clonotype: The antigen is undetermined.

TCRdb re-called the RT-PCR reads through MiXCR, storing one row per CDR3 protein. The sample holds roughly 500,000 distinct CDR3 sequences; about 15% are singletons and the top ten take less than 4%. This chain uses TRBV6-1 with TRBJ2-7, with TRBD2 matching over 7 bases. The sequence came from a man between 50 and 75 years old who received an inactivated influenza vaccine. This specimen consisted of CD4+ T cells sorted from PBMCs, obtained about 23 months after vaccination. The DNA of the CDR3 is TGTGCCAGCAGCACCCCGGGCGGGAGTGGCTACGAGCAGTACTTC. Translation gives CASSTPGGSGYEQYF.